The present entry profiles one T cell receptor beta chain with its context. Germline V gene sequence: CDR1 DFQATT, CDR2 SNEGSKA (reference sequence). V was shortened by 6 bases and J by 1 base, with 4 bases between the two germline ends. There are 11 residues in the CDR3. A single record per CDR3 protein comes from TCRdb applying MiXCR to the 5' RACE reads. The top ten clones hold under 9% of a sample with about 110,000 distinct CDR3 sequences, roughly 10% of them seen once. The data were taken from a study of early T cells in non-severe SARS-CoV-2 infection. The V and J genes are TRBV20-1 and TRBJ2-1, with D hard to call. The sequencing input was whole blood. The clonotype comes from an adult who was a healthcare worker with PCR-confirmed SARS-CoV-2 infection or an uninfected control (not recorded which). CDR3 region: CSAMSYNEQFF. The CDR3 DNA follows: TGCAGTGCCATGTCCTACAATGAGCAGTTCTTC.